A single TCR beta chain is shown here with its context. The data were obtained in a study of blood T cell repertoires in COVID-19. On the study more broadly: The United States, Italy and Spain provided the acute and convalescent COVID-19 samples. T cells, B-cell-depleted T cells, or PBMCs supplied cDNA or gDNA.

Original processing notes: From reference gene primer amplification, estimates of nucleated cell counts were derived. Sequenced by immunoSEQ multiplex PCR; TCRdb stores in-frame clones only, minus some. V, J and clone size derive from that table, while D and trimming were established from the DNA sequence. The data hold about 190,000 clones, with around 80% observed a single time. Germline CDR1 reads LNHDA; CDR2 reads SQIVND (reference sequence). V was pared by 4 bases and J by 2 bases, with 9 bases between. This CDR3 region has 14 residues. The receptor was isolated from a human donor in a cohort sampled during active COVID-19. The chain couples TRBV19 to TRBJ1-3; tentative D call: TRBD1 (6 bases). The sequencing sample was made of peripheral blood. The CDR3 protein is CASSNGGPGNTIYF. The CDR3 DNA reads as TGTGCCAGTAGTAACGGGGGGCCTGGAAACACCATATATTTT. Complete variable domain (other parts from reference TRBV19 and TRBJ1-3): DGGITQSPKYLFRKEGQNVTLSCEQNLNHDAMYWYRQDPGQGLRLIYYSQIVNDFQKGDIAEGYSVSREKKESFPLTVTSAQKNPTAFYLCASSNGGPGNTIYFGEGSWLTVV.